A selection of T cell receptor beta chains follows, all from one sample in a study of blood T cells in healthy people across ages. TCRdb fed the 5' RACE reads into MiXCR, producing one record per CDR3 protein. The table records more than 750,000 distinct CDR3 sequences, roughly 28% of them present only once. This sample also belongs to another study, concerning T cells of mothers and their children.

Sequenced material: blood. The receptor source for this set is a middle-aged woman in good health. CDR3s leave out the opening cysteine and the closing phenylalanine or tryptophan. Each record gives: J gene, V gene, CDR3 protein.

>TRBJ2-1|TRBV7-9
ASSLSQGVGYNEQF
>TRBJ1-3|TRBV7-2
ASSFGSAVTGGAGNTIY
>TRBJ2-1|TRBV19
ASSQGLAGGADGSYNEQF
>TRBJ2-7|TRBV15
ATSLSGDPYEQY
>TRBJ2-7|TRBV6-2/TRBV6-3
ASSYPLAGAYEQY
>TRBJ2-7|TRBV20-1
SASDRDIPYEQY
>TRBJ1-2|TRBV7-9
ASSLARPSKYGYT
>TRBJ2-7|TRBV7-2
ASSYRLAGDPSYEQY
>TRBJ2-1|TRBV14
ASSRTTWDSGGRLKNNEQF
>TRBJ2-7|TRBV12-3/TRBV12-4
ASSLTSGPHEQY
>TRBJ1-2|TRBV20-1
SAIDRDRGVYGYT
>TRBJ2-3|TRBV14
ASSRGWGDTQY
>TRBJ2-7|TRBV20-1
SAREDRSSYEQY
>.|TRBV28
ASSGPGQFSYEQY
>TRBJ2-7|TRBV4-2
ASSQIRDSYYEQY
>TRBJ2-7|TRBV5-1
ASAPDGSSYEQY
>TRBJ2-7|TRBV4-1
ASSDEGETEQY
>TRBJ2-7|TRBV7-2
ASSGYRTVSYEQY
>TRBJ2-7|TRBV7-2
ASSWGGIYEQY
>TRBJ2-1|TRBV7-3
ASSPRLAHSNEQS
>TRBJ1-4|TRBV19
ASSGYQRTRRKLF
>TRBJ2-1|TRBV7-2
ASSLTAPGGYNEQF
>TRBJ1-2|TRBV7-9
ASSLEAGGMDGYT
>TRBJ2-1|TRBV29-1
SADRGRINEQF
>TRBJ1-2|TRBV5-5
ASSWEGWPMGGYT
>TRBJ2-7|TRBV4-1
ASSLPRGTGAGEQY
>TRBJ1-2|TRBV9
ASSVSGAHGYT
>TRBJ2-7|TRBV12-3/TRBV12-4
ASSLDNRGSFTYEQY
>TRBJ1-2|TRBV6-2/TRBV6-3
ASSDPGDRGVTIGYT
>TRBJ1-2|TRBV29-1
SVEPGTGGADYGYT
>TRBJ2-3|TRBV20-1
SARDPGRTTDTQY
>TRBJ1-2|TRBV5-1
ASGPRTGPGYT
>TRBJ1-6|TRBV2
ASRQGPELH
>TRBJ1-1|TRBV5-5
ASSWTVRYTEAF
>TRBJ1-5|TRBV10-3
AISESEDNQPQH
>TRBJ1-2|TRBV9
ASSVALGALYGYT
>TRBJ1-6|TRBV12-3/TRBV12-4
ASSSGTVNNSPLH
>TRBJ2-5|TRBV12-3/TRBV12-4
ASSLDRGKQETQY
>TRBJ2-3|TRBV6-2/TRBV6-3
TSSYLGGRTDTQY
>TRBJ2-1|TRBV27
ASSFDREFNNEQF
>TRBJ2-7|TRBV5-5
ASSPSRQNEQY
>TRBJ2-1|TRBV27
ASSPLAGSNEQF
>TRBJ1-2|TRBV10-3
AISSGFYGYT